These T cell receptor beta chains were read from a single sample in a study of blood T cells in healthy people across ages. TCRdb reanalysed the 5' RACE reads using MiXCR and keeps one entry per CDR3 protein. The table has about 930,000 distinct CDR3 sequences, 29% seen once. This same sample was also part of a study on T cells of mothers and their children.

What was sequenced was blood. The receptors originated from a woman in her 40s in good health. CDR3s include the opening cysteine and the closing phenylalanine or tryptophan. The D gene is left open where the match is weak. Rows may omit the clone size; those that give it use once, few, many or a size class.

V	size	J	D	DNA	CDR3
TRBV30	-	TRBJ1-6	TRBD1	TGTGCCTGGAGTCTCCCGGACAGGGGGAATTCACCCCTCCACTTT	CAWSLPDRGNSPLHF
TRBV6-5	many	TRBJ2-7	-	TGTGCCAGCAGTTATTTCAGGGAGCCGTACGAGCAGTACTTC	CASSYFREPYEQYF
TRBV5-1	-	TRBJ1-2	-	TGCGCCAGCAGCTTGGCGGGGGCTACAGAGACCATCCTCCATGGCTACACCTTC	CASSLAGATETILHGYTF
TRBV18	few	TRBJ2-7	-	TGTGCCAGCTCCCCGGCCGGGGTGGACGAGCAGTACTTC	CASSPAGVDEQYF
TRBV3-1	-	TRBJ2-7	-	TGTGCCAGCAGCCAAGGTTTAACCGGAGGTCGAGAGCAGTACTTC	CASSQGLTGGREQYF
TRBV5-1	many	TRBJ2-1	-	TGCGCCAGCAGCTCTCCGGGATCTGAGCAGTTCTTC	CASSSPGSEQFF
TRBV18	-	TRBJ2-5	-	TGTGCCAGCTCACCACCGAAAGGGGGCTGCGGGGAGCAGTACTTC	CASSPPKGGCGEQYF
TRBV7-2	few	TRBJ2-3	TRBD2	TGTGCCAGCAGCTTCAAAGCGGGGGGGCAGACAGATACGCAGTATTTT	CASSFKAGGQTDTQYF
TRBV28	-	TRBJ2-3	-	TGTGCCAGCTTAAAGAACCGGGGAAGCACAGATACGCAGTATTTT	CASLKNRGSTDTQYF
TRBV12-3/TRBV12-4	-	TRBJ1-5	-	TGTGCCAGCCGGGACACTGTGTCACAGCCCCAGCATTTT	CASRDTVSQPQHF
TRBV20-1	many	TRBJ2-7	-	TGCAGTGCTAGAGATCCTGGGGTAGCGGCGATCTACGAGCAGTACTTC	CSARDPGVAAIYEQYF
TRBV20-1	-	TRBJ2-3	-	TGCAGTGCTAGAGTAGGCCTCAGGGGCTTCACAGATACGCAGTATTTT	CSARVGLRGFTDTQYF
TRBV11-1	-	TRBJ1-1	-	TGTGCCAGCAGCTCCAGAGTTAAGTTGAACACTGAAGCTTTCTTT	CASSSRVKLNTEAFF
TRBV20-1	-	TRBJ2-1	-	TGCAGTGCTCGGTCCTCAGGGGTAGGAATGGAGTTCTTC	CSARSSGVGMEFF
TRBV20-1	-	TRBJ2-1	TRBD2	TGCAGTGCTAGACCGAGTGGTGGGTCTAGGCTAGCGGGGGCCTACTCCTACAATGAGCAGTTCTTC	CSARPSGGSRLAGAYSYNEQFF
TRBV15	-	TRBJ2-7	-	TGTGCCACCAGCAGAGAGGCGAGGGGATTATACGAGCAGTACTTC	CATSREARGLYEQYF
TRBV27	-	TRBJ2-3	-	TGTGCCAGCAGTTCCCAAACGACAGGATTCTTAGAAGATACGCAGTATTTT	CASSSQTTGFLEDTQYF
TRBV2	many	TRBJ2-3	-	TGTGCCAGCAGTGGGGACTCCTATACGCAGTATTTT	CASSGDSYTQYF
TRBV14	many	TRBJ2-7	-	TGTGCCAGCAGCCAAGGAGGGGCCACTTCCTACGAGCAGTACTTC	CASSQGGATSYEQYF
TRBV20-1	few	TRBJ1-1	-	TGCAGTGCTCGCCCCAGAGGGAACACTGAAGCTTTCTTT	CSARPRGNTEAFF
TRBV6-2/TRBV6-3	-	TRBJ2-1	-	TGTGCCAGCAGTTACGGAAGTGAGGCCCACAATGAGCAGTTCTTC	CASSYGSEAHNEQFF
TRBV6-5	few	TRBJ1-5	TRBD1	TGTCCCAGCAGTTACTCCGGACAGGGGAATCAGCCCCAGCATTTT	CPSSYSGQGNQPQHF
TRBV7-2	many	TRBJ2-7	-	TGTGCCAGCAGCCCGCAGGGCCACGAGCAGTACTTC	CASSPQGHEQYF
TRBV4-1	-	TRBJ2-7	-	TGCGCCAGCAGCCAAGGAGGGGGAGGGGTGGGCTACGAGCAGTACTTC	CASSQGGGGVGYEQYF
TRBV6-1	-	TRBJ2-7	TRBD2	TGTGCCAGCAGTGAAAGGGGACTAGCGAGGGACGAGCAGTACTTC	CASSERGLARDEQYF
TRBV29-1	few	TRBJ1-1	-	TGCAGCGGTCGTTTGCCGAACACTGAAGCTTTCTTT	CSGRLPNTEAFF
TRBV9	-	TRBJ1-2	TRBD1	TGTGCCAGCAGCGTAGCCGTGACAGGGAATGGCTACACCTTC	CASSVAVTGNGYTF
TRBV6-1	few	TRBJ1-2	TRBD1	TGTGCCACCAGTGATGGGCCGGGACAGACCTATGGCTACACCTTC	CATSDGPGQTYGYTF
TRBV2	once	TRBJ2-7	-	TGTGCCAGCAGTAAGGACGGTGGCGAGCAGTACTTC	CASSKDGGEQYF
TRBV28	-	TRBJ2-3	-	TGTGCCAGCAGTTCAGGAGGCAGCCGCGCAGATACGCAGTATTTT	CASSSGGSRADTQYF
TRBV7-2	once	TRBJ1-3	-	TGTGCCAGCAGCTTAATGATTGGGTTAACCTCTGGAAACACCATATATTTT	CASSLMIGLTSGNTIYF
TRBV20-1	few	TRBJ2-7	TRBD1	TGCAGTGCTAGTACCCGGACAGGGGTGAGTTCCTACGAGCAGTACTTC	CSASTRTGVSSYEQYF
TRBV4-1	-	TRBJ1-5	-	TGCGCCAGCAGCCAATCTGGGCCAGGGGACGATCAGCCCCAGCATTTT	CASSQSGPGDDQPQHF
TRBV28	-	TRBJ2-4	-	TGTGCCAGCATTCGGCAGAGCTACAATGAGCAGTACTTC	CASIRQSYNEQYF
TRBV27	-	TRBJ2-3	TRBD2	TGTGCCAGCAGCGCCCCCCCGGGACTAGCGCTTAGCACAGATACGCAGTATTTT	CASSAPPGLALSTDTQYF
TRBV20-1	-	TRBJ2-7	-	TGCAGTGCTAGAGGGCCACTCCTCCCCTACGAGCAGTACTTC	CSARGPLLPYEQYF
TRBV7-2	-	TRBJ1-6	TRBD1	TGTGCCAGCAGCGTAACGGGACAGGTCCTTGGGGGACCCCTCCACTTT	CASSVTGQVLGGPLHF
TRBV9	few	TRBJ1-1	-	TGTGCCAGCACCCTCGACGAAGGGACTGAAGCTTTCTTT	CASTLDEGTEAFF
TRBV18	-	TRBJ2-5	-	TGTGCCAGCTCACCACAACGTCCAGGGAGAGAGACCCAGTACTTC	CASSPQRPGRETQYF
TRBV29-1	few	TRBJ1-1	-	TGCAGCGTTGAAGATATTGGGTGGAAGATGAACACTGAAGCTTTCTTT	CSVEDIGWKMNTEAFF
TRBV30	-	TRBJ2-1	TRBD1	TGTGCCTGGACCAAGGACAGGGTCCGCTGGGAGCAGTTCTTC	CAWTKDRVRWEQFF
TRBV4-3	-	TRBJ2-5	-	TGCGCCAGCAGCCAATATTCGTGGCTAGCCCTTGAGACCCAGTACTTC	CASSQYSWLALETQYF
TRBV24-1	few	TRBJ1-4	-	TGTGCCACCAGAGAGTCCGGGGGAGGGAAACTGTTTTTT	CATRESGGGKLFF
TRBV3-1	many	TRBJ2-7	-	TGTGCCAGCAGACCGACAGTTAGTCACTACGAGCAGTACTTC	CASRPTVSHYEQYF
TRBV5-1	many	TRBJ2-3	-	TGCGCCAGCAGCTGGCAGGGGTCCCGAGATACGCAGTATTTT	CASSWQGSRDTQYF
TRBV20-1	-	TRBJ2-2	-	TGCAGTGCTAGAGATGCGGGACGGACCGGGGAGCTGTTTTTT	CSARDAGRTGELFF
TRBV7-9	-	TRBJ2-5	TRBD1	TGTGCCAGCAGCGGGAGGGGACAGGGAAGAGAGACCCAGTACTTC	CASSGRGQGRETQYF
TRBV7-3	-	TRBJ2-7	-	TGTGCCAGCAGCTCCCCCCTAGTAGGGGGGATCGGGAATGAGCAGTACTTC	CASSSPLVGGIGNEQYF
TRBV28	few	TRBJ2-5	-	TGTGCCAGCAGTTCCTTAGGGGGAGAGGGGCTTCGGGAGCAAGAGACCCAGTACTTC	CASSSLGGEGLREQETQYF
TRBV28	-	TRBJ2-5	-	TGTGCCAGCACCCGACAGGCTACCTGGACCCAGTACTTC	CASTRQATWTQYF
TRBV7-2	few	TRBJ2-1	TRBD1	TGTGCCAGTAAAGAGGGGGCTATTTACAATGAGCAGTTCTTC	CASKEGAIYNEQFF
TRBV21-1	-	TRBJ2-4	-	TGTGCCGGCAGCAAAGAAACGGCCGTAGGGGAGCAGTACTTC	CAGSKETAVGEQYF
TRBV20-1	-	TRBJ1-5	-	TGCAGTGCTAGAGAGTTTCCCCTCAGAGGATTTAGCAATCAGCCCCAGCATTTT	CSAREFPLRGFSNQPQHF
TRBV7-2	few	TRBJ2-5	-	TGTGCCAGCAGCAGGGTCTTGGAGACCCAGTACTTC	CASSRVLETQYF